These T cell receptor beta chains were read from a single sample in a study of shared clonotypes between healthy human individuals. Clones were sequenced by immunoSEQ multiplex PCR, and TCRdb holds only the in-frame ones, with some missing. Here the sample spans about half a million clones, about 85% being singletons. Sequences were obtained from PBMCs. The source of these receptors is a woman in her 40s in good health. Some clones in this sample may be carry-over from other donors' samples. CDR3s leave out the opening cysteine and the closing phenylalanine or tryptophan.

CDR3aa: ASSRGTSPDNEQF; v_gene: TRBV5-4
CDR3aa: ASSLAGSGGYT; v_gene: TRBV7-9
CDR3aa: ATSRELAGVTDTQY; v_gene: TRBV15
CDR3aa: SESPGGTDTQY; v_gene: TRBV29-1
CDR3aa: ASSEEHQPQH; v_gene: TRBV28
CDR3aa: ASSRTTRGGEQF; v_gene: TRBV5-6
CDR3aa: SAPQIYEQY; v_gene: TRBV20-1
CDR3aa: ATSRPPGQLPQPQH; v_gene: TRBV15
CDR3aa: ASSRLMSNQPQH; v_gene: TRBV28
CDR3aa: ASSPNRADTDTQY; v_gene: TRBV18
CDR3aa: ASSPQGSNQPQH; v_gene: TRBV2
CDR3aa: ASSLGGGRFEKLF; v_gene: TRBV4-2
CDR3aa: ASSPRRGSYEQY; v_gene: TRBV18
CDR3aa: ASSLDLADEQF; v_gene: TRBV5-1
CDR3aa: ASSLGPSYEQY; v_gene: TRBV7-9
CDR3aa: ASRAYPNTGELF; v_gene: TRBV28
CDR3aa: ASSESPGEDGYT; v_gene: TRBV10-2
CDR3aa: ASSVIGGQDSPLH; v_gene: TRBV2
CDR3aa: ASRDLGGASYEQY; v_gene: TRBV19
CDR3aa: ASIRGRAENTEAF; v_gene: TRBV10-3
CDR3aa: ASSQERTGGIHEKLF; v_gene: TRBV4-2
CDR3aa: ASSQVLAGRSEQF; v_gene: TRBV14
CDR3aa: AWNSPLGLNTEAF; v_gene: TRBV30
CDR3aa: ASSWTSGSTGELF; v_gene: TRBV5-5
CDR3aa: SASESVGYT; v_gene: TRBV20-1
CDR3aa: ASSESGSYEQY; v_gene: TRBV6-1